This T cell receptor (beta chain) was sequenced in a study of graft-versus-host responses after intestinal transplantation. Study details: Transplant recipients had multivisceral, liver-intestinal, or isolated intestinal grafts. The study gave all recipients anti-thymocyte globulin induction, then tacrolimus and steroids for approximately three years. Study conclusions and caveats: Graft-donor T cell macrochimerism coincided with high graft-versus-host to host-versus-graft clonal ratios in allografts.

The data were produced by immunoSEQ multiplex PCR, yet TCRdb's version contains in-frame clones alone and is incomplete. The data hold about 3,400 clones, with approximately 94% observed a single time. Germline loops: CDR1 SGHNT, CDR2 YENEEA. Trimming left V 2 bases short and J 2 bases short, with 6 bases between. This CDR3 is built from 13 residues. As for this clone: The antigen remains unidentified.

The source of this sequence is a human patient who received an intestinal transplant, so some T cells may come from the graft donor. V usage is TRBV11-3 and J usage is TRBJ1-1; no firm D call. Sample: PBMCs, taken 11 days after intestinal transplantation. The CDR3 is CASSLQVNTEAFF. The CDR3 nucleotides are TGTGCCAGCAGCTTACAGGTCAACACTGAAGCTTTCTTT.